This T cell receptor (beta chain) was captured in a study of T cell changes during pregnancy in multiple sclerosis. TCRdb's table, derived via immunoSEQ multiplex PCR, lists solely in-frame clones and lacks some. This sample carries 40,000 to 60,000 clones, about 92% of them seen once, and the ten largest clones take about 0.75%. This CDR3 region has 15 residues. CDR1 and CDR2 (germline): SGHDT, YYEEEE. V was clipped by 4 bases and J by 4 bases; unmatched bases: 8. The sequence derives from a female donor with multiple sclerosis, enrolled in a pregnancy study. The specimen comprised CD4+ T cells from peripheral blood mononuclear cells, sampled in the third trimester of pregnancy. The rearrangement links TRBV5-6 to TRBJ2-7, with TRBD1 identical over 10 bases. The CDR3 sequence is CASSRGDRGGYEQYF. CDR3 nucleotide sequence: TGTGCCAGCAGCAGGGGGGACAGGGGAGGATACGAGCAGTACTTC. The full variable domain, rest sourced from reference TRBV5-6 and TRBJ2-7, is DAGVTQSPTHLIKTRGQQVTLRCSPKSGHDTVSWYQQALGQGPQFIFQYYEEEERQRGNFPDRFSGHQFPNYSSELNVNALLLGDSALYLCASSRGDRGGYEQYFGPGTRLTVT.